Shown below are 5 T cell receptor beta chains from a single sample sequenced in a study of blood T cell repertoires in COVID-19. TCRdb's table, derived via immunoSEQ multiplex PCR, lists solely in-frame clones and lacks some. The repertoire holds about 200,000 clones, with approximately 78% as singletons. The sequencing input was peripheral blood. These receptors came from a woman of 80 years or more with COVID-19, enrolled during active disease.

The chain carries TRBV6-1 and TRBJ1-2; the D gene is possibly TRBD1 (6 bases). The length of the CDR3 is 14 residues. V lost 1 base, J lost 8 bases, and 14 bases lay in between. Per the germline V gene, CDR1 is MNHNS and CDR2 is SASEGT. CDR3 sequence reads: CASSEVLLGGGYTF. The CDR3 nucleotides are TGTGCCAGCAGTGAAGTGCTTTTAGGGGGAGGCTACACCTTC.

The chain uses TRBV2 and TRBJ2-5, with D perhaps TRBD2 (7 bases). Germline assignment: CDR1 SNHLY and CDR2 FYNNEI. CDR3 size: 16 residues. V gave up 2 bases and J gave up 5 bases, with 18 bases separating them. CDR3 in amino acids: CASSELAGAETETQYF. The CDR3 DNA follows: TGTGCCAGCAGTGAACTGGCGGGGGCGGAGACGGAGACCCAGTACTTC.

The chain is built from TRBV6-5 and TRBJ1-1; D uncertain. Germline CDR1 MNHEY, CDR2 SVGAGI. CDR3 length: 15 residues. Trimming left V 2 bases short and J 0 bases short, with 10 bases between. DNA for the CDR3: TGTGCCAGCAGTTACGTTCCGGTTATGAACACTGAAGCTTTCTTT. This gives the protein CASSYVPVMNTEAFF.

The CDR3 sequence: CASSLVNLGETQYF. CDR3 sequence (DNA): TGTGCCAGCAGCTTGGTCAACCTCGGGGAGACCCAGTACTTC. V usage is TRBV7-9 and J usage is TRBJ2-5, with D hard to call. The CDR3 is 14 amino acids. V shed 3 bases and J shed 5 bases, with 13 bases lying between them. Germline lookup yields CDR1 SEHNR and CDR2 FQNEAQ (reference sequence).

This sequence joins TRBV6-5 and TRBJ1-5; 10 bases line up with TRBD1. V lost 6 bases, J lost 4 bases, and 6 bases stayed unmatched. CDR1 and CDR2 (germline): MNHEY, SVGAGI. The CDR3 loop spans 15 amino acids. CDR3 amino acids: CASSGRDRGNQPQHF. In DNA form, the CDR3 reads TGTGCCAGCAGCGGGAGGGACAGGGGTAATCAGCCCCAGCATTTT.